The T cell receptor (beta chain) under discussion was sequenced for a study of shared clonotypes between healthy human individuals. As for the study in general: CD8 memory received one plate per donor, CD8 naive two, CD4 memory three and CD4 naive three.

Authors' analysis steps: Junction-only immunoSEQ sequences carried no quality scores, so filtering differed. The data were produced by immunoSEQ multiplex PCR, yet TCRdb's version contains in-frame clones alone and is incomplete. That table gives V, J and clone size, and the DNA gave D and trimming. This sample has fewer than 3 million clones; 85% to 95% occur once, and the top ten carry about 0.41%. V dropped 4 bases and J dropped 3; count of bases not matched to a gene: 0. CDR1 is LGHNA, CDR2 YSLEER, per germline. The CDR3 loop spans 13 amino acids. With respect to this clone: The sample has other DNA sequences that encode this CDR3 too.

The sequencing sample was made of naive CD4+ T cells from PBMCs. Subset here: CD45RA+ positively selected. This sequence was found in a young man in good health. Some clones in this sample may be carry-over from other donors' samples. This chain links TRBV4-3 with TRBJ1-1; 9 nucleotides line up with TRBD1. In DNA form, the CDR3 reads TGCGCCAGCAGCCGGGACAGGGACACTGAAGCTTTCTTT. Translated, it gives CASSRDRDTEAFF.